The 18 T cell receptor beta chains below were found in one sample sequenced in a study of cytomegalovirus exposure and HLA in healthy donors. The PCR used 60 Vbeta and 13 Jbeta primers. Sequencing was performed with immunoSEQ multiplex PCR; in TCRdb, only in-frame clones are kept and a portion is missing. The repertoire has 95,000 to 150,000 clones, over 60% of them found once; the top ten carry 9.5% to 15%. Sequencing was carried out using PBMCs. These receptors were collected from a woman between 40 and 55 years old in good health and CMV-seropositive.

The chain links TRBV10-3 to TRBJ1-1; 9 bases are a match to TRBD1. Germline V lookup: CDR1 ENHRY, CDR2 SYGVKD. J lost 0 bases, V lost 0 bases, and 5 bases had no gene match. This CDR3 contains 17 residues. The CDR3 spells CAISESGTGGLNTEAFF. The CDR3 coding sequence is TGTGCCATCAGTGAGTCTGGCACAGGGGGCCTGAACACTGAAGCTTTCTTT.

This chain links TRBV5-4 with TRBJ2-1; 8 positions match TRBD2. CDR1 and CDR2 from the germline V gene are SGHNT and YYREEE (reference sequence). Germline trimming cut 4 bases from V and 5 bases from J; bases unmatched to any gene: 14. The CDR3 covers 17 residues. The chain's CDR3 is CASSPRPPGGPNNEQFF. CDR3 sequence (DNA): TGTGCCAGCAGCCCCCGGCCCCCGGGGGGGCCAAACAATGAGCAGTTCTTC.

The chain employs TRBV28 and TRBJ1-5; weak D call: TRBD1 (6 bases). Germline-derived CDR1 and CDR2 are MDHEN and SYDVKM. Trimming removed 6 bases from V and 3 bases from J, with 15 bases in between. The CDR3 is made up of 15 amino acids. In DNA form, the CDR3 reads TGTGCCAGCAGGCGAGACCAGGGGCCCAATCAGCCCCAGCATTTT. Its translation is CASRRDQGPNQPQHF.

The rearrangement joins TRBV5-1 to TRBJ2-7; 10 positions match TRBD1. The CDR3 loop spans 15 amino acids. From germline, CDR1 is SGHRS and CDR2 YFSETQ. CDR3 nucleotides: TGCCCCACCCGGACAGGGGGGCGAAGCTCCTACGAGCAGTACTTC. Translated: CPTRTGGRSSYEQYF. Complete variable domain (other parts from reference TRBV5-1 and TRBJ2-7): KAGVTQTPRYLIKTRGQQVTLSCSPISGHRSVSWYQQTPGQGLQFLFEYFSETQRNKGNFPGRFSGRQFSNSRSEMNVSTLELGDSALYLCPTRTGGRSSYEQYFGPGTRLTVT.

This clone was seen a few times. The chain has TRBV19 and TRBJ2-1, with 12 bases that match TRBD2. Germline values: CDR1 LNHDA, CDR2 SQIVND (reference sequence). The CDR3 spans 15 residues. V shed 4 bases and J 5 bases; nucleotides not matched to a gene: 3. The CDR3 sequence is CASSTWTSGNNEQFF. The CDR3 bases are TGTGCCAGTAGTACTTGGACTAGCGGGAACAATGAGCAGTTCTTC.

A few counts support this clone. The chain links TRBV5-3 to TRBJ2-7, with unresolved D. TRBV5-3 is recorded as an ORF, its role being uncertain. The CDR3 covers 13 residues. Trimming stripped 1 base from V and 2 bases from J, with 7 bases between. CDR3 DNA sequence: TGTGCCAGAAGCTTGACAGACCCCTACGAGCAGTACTTC. It codes for CARSLTDPYEQYF.

This rearrangement joins TRBV18 to TRBJ1-1, with D perhaps matching TRBD1 (6 bases). The CDR3 has 14 residues. Per the germline V gene, CDR1 is KGHSH and CDR2 is LQKENI. V lost 2 bases and J lost 5, with 12 bases in between. The CDR3 bases are TGTGCCAGCTCACCAGTAGGGGGGGGGACTGAAGCTTTCTTT. Translated, it gives CASSPVGGGTEAFF.

The chain combines TRBV30 with TRBJ2-7, with a tentative D call TRBD1 (6 bases). The CDR3 extends over 14 amino acids. Germline CDR1 reads GTSNPN; CDR2 reads SVGIG (reference sequence). Between the trimmed V and J ends, which lost 4 bases and 0 bases, there was a span of 13 bases. The CDR3 bases are TGTGCCTGGACCCCAGGGGCTTTCTCCTACGAGCAGTACTTC. Its translation is CAWTPGAFSYEQYF.

V and J are TRBV27 and TRBJ2-5; 8 nucleotides agree with TRBD2. The ends lost 2 bases at V and 5 bases at J; junction bases unmatched: 7. Germline lookup yields CDR1 MNHEY and CDR2 SMNVEV (reference sequence). The CDR3 consists of 15 residues. The CDR3 DNA reads as TGTGCCAGCAGTTTAACGGGTAGCGGGACGGAGACCCAGTACTTC. It specifies CASSLTGSGTETQYF.

V and J are TRBV5-5 and TRBJ1-2; 10 bases line up with TRBD1. Germline CDR1 is SGHKS and CDR2 is YYEKEE (reference sequence). CDR3 length: 13 amino acids. The V segment lost 3 bases and the J segment 6 bases; nucleotides outside the gene matches: 2. The CDR3 protein is CASSYGQGDGYTF. CDR3 coding DNA: TGTGCCAGCAGCTATGGACAGGGGGATGGCTACACCTTC.

V usage is TRBV5-1 and J usage is TRBJ2-7; 7 nucleotides align to TRBD1. The germline CDR1 and CDR2 sequences are SGHRS and YFSETQ. The CDR3 has 15 amino acids. J gave up 4 bases and V 4 bases, and 11 bases lay outside the gene matches. CDR3 in amino acids: CASSPQGQHGYEQYF. In DNA form, the CDR3 reads TGCGCCAGCAGCCCCCAGGGACAGCACGGGTACGAGCAGTACTTC.

The chain employs TRBV5-1 and TRBJ2-7; D perhaps matches TRBD2 (5 bases). CDR3 length: 14 residues. V was clipped by 4 bases and J by 0 bases, with 11 bases between them. Germline V gives CDR1 SGHRS, CDR2 YFSETQ. The CDR3 loop reads CASSGRHSSYEQYF. Here the CDR3 DNA reads TGCGCCAGCAGCGGGAGACACAGCTCCTACGAGCAGTACTTC.

The chain couples TRBV30 to TRBJ2-3; maybe TRBD1 (6 bases). This CDR3 contains 15 residues. Germline V gives CDR1 GTSNPN, CDR2 SVGIG (reference sequence). Trimming shortened V by 3 bases and J by 0 bases, and 13 bases separated the two germline ends. The DNA of the CDR3 is TGTGCCTGGAGGCTCACGGGACACAGCACAGATACGCAGTATTTT. It is translated as CAWRLTGHSTDTQYF.

The chain carries TRBV7-9 and TRBJ2-4, with 10 bases matching TRBD1. The germline V gene encodes CDR1 SEHNR and CDR2 FQNEAQ (reference sequence). V lost 1 base and J lost 12; bases outside the gene matches: 15. The CDR3 contains 17 residues. The CDR3 DNA reads as TGTGCCAGCAGCTTAGGGACAGGGGGTCCTGGTCGAAGTTATCAGTACTTC. Translation: CASSLGTGGPGRSYQYF.

The chain links TRBV2 to TRBJ2-2; D possibly corresponds to TRBD1 (6 bases). This CDR3 contains 14 residues. From germline, CDR1 is SNHLY and CDR2 FYNNEI. V was trimmed by 8 bases and J by 4 bases, leaving 14 bases between them. The CDR3 is CASEMGARTGELFF. The CDR3 DNA reads as TGTGCCAGCGAGATGGGGGCGCGCACCGGGGAGCTGTTTTTT.

This rearrangement joins TRBV9 to TRBJ2-7; 8 bases align to TRBD2. CDR3 length: 15 amino acids. Germline V gives CDR1 SGDLS, CDR2 YYNGEE. J gave up 5 bases and V 4 bases, and 11 bases lay outside the gene matches. CDR3 nucleotide sequence: TGTGCCAGCAGCTCAGGAGGACTAGCCGTACACGAGCAGTACTTC. It is translated as CASSSGGLAVHEQYF.

V gene TRBV7-8 combines with J gene TRBJ1-5; 7 nucleotides agree with TRBD1. Germline CDR1 reads SGHVS; CDR2 reads FQNEAQ. With V trimmed by 5 bases and J by 7 bases, 8 bases remained unmatched. The length of the CDR3 is 14 residues. CDR3 sequence reads: CASSTRTGTQPQHF. The DNA of the CDR3 is TGTGCCAGCAGCACCCGGACAGGTACACAGCCCCAGCATTTT.

This chain joins TRBV25-1 and TRBJ1-2, with 7 nucleotides matching TRBD1. Germline values: CDR1 MGHDK, CDR2 SYGVNS. The CDR3 runs to 14 residues. The V and J ends lost 2 bases and 7 bases, in that order; junction bases with no gene match: 7. CDR3 protein: CASSERRDRTGYTF. The CDR3 nucleotides are TGTGCCAGCAGTGAACGCAGGGACAGAACTGGCTACACCTTC.